The 30 T cell receptor beta chains below come from one sample, sequenced in a study of blood T cell repertoires in COVID-19. Measured with immunoSEQ multiplex PCR; TCRdb has only the in-frame clones, and not every one. The sample lists hundreds of thousands of clones; approximately 86% were seen once. Sample: peripheral blood. Every receptor here comes from a woman in her forties or fifties with active or convalescent COVID-19.

This clone was observed once. The CDR3 protein is CASSPSGQDRNQPQHF. The CDR3 DNA follows: TGTGCCAGCTCACCATCAGGGCAGGACCGAAATCAGCCCCAGCATTTT. The genes are TRBV18 and TRBJ1-5, with TRBD1 as a possible D gene (5 bases). Trimming removed 2 bases at V and 4 bases at J, with 15 bases between. Germline CDR1 is KGHSH and CDR2 is LQKENI. The CDR3 length is 16 residues.

The chain uses TRBV5-6 and TRBJ1-1; the D gene is possibly TRBD1 (5 bases). Germline loops: CDR1 SGHDT, CDR2 YYEEEE. This CDR3 spans 17 amino acids. The V end lost 1 base, the J end lost 4 bases, and 20 bases lay between the germline ends. The DNA for the CDR3 is TGTGCCAGCAGCTTGACTGGGACCGGGAGAGGAGTCACTGAAGCTTTCTTT. It encodes CASSLTGTGRGVTEAFF.

This chain uses TRBV19 with TRBJ2-7; 7 nucleotides agree with TRBD1. The germline V gene encodes CDR1 LNHDA and CDR2 SQIVND (reference sequence). The CDR3 extends over 15 amino acids. J was trimmed by 0 bases and V by 4 bases; bases with no gene match: 6. The CDR3 reads CASSTQGPSSYEQYF. The CDR3 DNA reads TGTGCCAGTAGTACACAGGGGCCGAGCTCCTACGAGCAGTACTTC.

This rearrangement joins TRBV7-6 to TRBJ2-3; 9 positions agree with TRBD2. Per the germline V gene, CDR1 is SGHVS and CDR2 is FNYEAQ. The CDR3 runs 16 residues. The ends lost 3 bases at V and 4 bases at J; junction bases unmatched: 8. CDR3: CASSFWIAGAPDTQYF. The CDR3 nucleotides are TGTGCCAGCAGCTTTTGGATAGCGGGAGCCCCAGATACGCAGTATTTT.

This chain joins TRBV30 and TRBJ1-2; D possibly corresponds to TRBD1 (6 bases). CDR1 GTSNPN and CDR2 SVGIG come from the germline V gene (reference sequence). CDR3 length: 13 residues. The V end lost 4 bases, the J end lost 4 bases, and 13 bases lay between the germline ends. CDR3 nucleotides: TGTGCCTGGATGGGAGGGGGGAGCTATGGCTACACCTTC. The encoded protein is CAWMGGGSYGYTF.

This chain joins TRBV5-1 and TRBJ1-1, with D maybe TRBD1 (5 bases). V lost 5 bases and J lost 3, with 23 bases in between. Germline loops: CDR1 SGHRS, CDR2 YFSETQ. The CDR3 extends over 17 amino acids. For the CDR3, the DNA is TGCGCCAGCAGGCCTGGGATCGGGGGAGCTGGGTACACTGAAGCTTTCTTT. It translates to CASRPGIGGAGYTEAFF.

The rearrangement uses TRBV30 and TRBJ2-3, with 9 bases identical to TRBD2. V lost 1 base, J lost 4 bases, and 6 bases stayed unmatched. Germline V gives CDR1 GTSNPN, CDR2 SVGIG (reference sequence). CDR3 length equals 15 residues. CDR3 amino acids: CAWSAAGGPPDTQYF. CDR3 DNA: TGTGCCTGGAGTGCGGCGGGAGGGCCGCCAGATACGCAGTATTTT.

The chain joins TRBV24-1 to TRBJ2-3; 12 positions agree with TRBD2. Trimming cost V 7 bases and J 4 bases; bases outside gene matches: 2. The CDR3 loop spans 14 amino acids. Germline V CDR1 and CDR2: KGHDR, SFDVKD. CDR3 nucleotide sequence: TGTGCCACCAGCGCTAGCGGGAGGGCAGATACGCAGTATTTT. Translation gives CATSASGRADTQYF.

V and J are TRBV28 and TRBJ1-4, with 11 bases matching TRBD1. The V segment lost 5 bases and the J segment 8 bases; nucleotides outside the gene matches: 1. The CDR3 length is 13 residues. Looked up from germline, CDR1 is MDHEN and CDR2 is SYDVKM. The CDR3 protein is CASSRTGGEKLFF. CDR3 in DNA: TGTGCCAGCAGTCGGACAGGGGGCGAAAAACTGTTTTTT.

The rearrangement links TRBV5-6 to TRBJ2-2; 7 bases align to TRBD1. This CDR3 region has 14 residues. With V trimmed by 7 bases and J by 6 bases, 9 bases remained unmatched. Germline CDR1 is SGHDT and CDR2 is YYEEEE. Written as DNA, the CDR3 is TGTGCCAGCTTGGGAACAGGGGCTCCCGGGGAGCTGTTTTTT. This gives the protein CASLGTGAPGELFF.

V gene TRBV5-4 combines with J gene TRBJ2-7, with 12 bases fitting TRBD1. This CDR3 comprises 16 residues. Germline CDR1 reads SGHNT; CDR2 reads YYREEE (reference sequence). J lost 5 bases, V lost 0 bases, and 6 bases had no gene match. The CDR3 nucleotides are TGTGCCAGCAGCTTGGGGGACAGGGGGCGATTGGACGAGCAGTACTTC. Translating it yields CASSLGDRGRLDEQYF.

The chain carries TRBV7-9 and TRBJ2-1, with 7 bases aligning to TRBD2. The CDR3 length is 14 residues. Germline loops: CDR1 SEHNR, CDR2 FQNEAQ (reference sequence). Germline trimming cut 3 bases from V and 6 bases from J; bases unmatched to any gene: 5. Here the CDR3 reads CASSLSGDGNEQFF. In DNA, the CDR3 is TGTGCCAGCAGCTTGAGCGGGGATGGCAATGAGCAGTTCTTC.

This chain connects TRBV12-3 or TRBV12-4 to TRBJ2-1, with TRBD1 matching 7 bases. The V segment lost 5 bases and the J segment 8 bases; nucleotides outside the gene matches: 6. This CDR3 is built from 13 residues. The CDR3 DNA reads as TGTGCCAGCAGTGTCGACAGGGTCCATGAGCAGTTCTTC. The encoded protein is CASSVDRVHEQFF.

This chain uses TRBV30 with TRBJ1-5; D is perhaps TRBD1 (6 bases). Germline V gene lookup returns CDR1 GTSNPN and CDR2 SVGIG (reference sequence). CDR3 length: 14 amino acids. The V end was cut by 0 bases, the J end by 5 bases, with 11 bases between. CDR3 sequence (DNA): TGTGCCTGGAGTGTTAAGACAGGATATCAGCCCCAGCATTTT. This translates into CAWSVKTGYQPQHF.

This rearrangement joins TRBV18 to TRBJ2-3; TRBD2 agrees at 8 bases. J gave up 2 bases and V 3 bases, and 1 base lay outside the gene matches. Germline loops: CDR1 KGHSH, CDR2 LQKENI. This CDR3 comprises 14 residues. The CDR3 here is CASSPGLDTDTQYF. The CDR3 bases are TGTGCCAGCTCACCGGGACTAGACACAGATACGCAGTATTTT.

J is TRBJ2-7 and V is TRBV19; 15 nucleotides match TRBD2. The CDR3 is 19 residues long. The germline gives CDR1 LNHDA, CDR2 SQIVND (reference sequence). Germline trimming cut 2 bases from V and 4 bases from J; bases unmatched to any gene: 12. The DNA for the CDR3 is TGTGCCAGTAGTATATCCCGCCTCAGGACTAGCGGGAGGGATTACGAGCAGTACTTC. Encoded protein: CASSISRLRTSGRDYEQYF.

The genes are TRBV13 and TRBJ2-1, with 7 bases lining up with TRBD2. CDR3 length: 16 residues. Unmatched junction bases numbered 12, after V lost 1 base and J lost 9 bases. Germline-derived CDR1 and CDR2 are PRHDT and FYEKMQ (reference sequence). CDR3 loop: CASSLEASGVVGEQFF. CDR3 coding DNA: TGTGCCAGCAGCTTAGAAGCTAGCGGCGTCGTGGGTGAGCAGTTCTTC.

This chain uses TRBV7-2 with TRBJ2-7, with 9 nucleotides matching TRBD2. Germline V gene sequence: CDR1 SGHTA, CDR2 FQGNSA. J lost 3 bases, V lost 3 bases, and 3 bases had no gene match. The CDR3 loop spans 14 amino acids. The CDR3 reads CASSFASGDYEQYF. The CDR3 DNA reads TGTGCCAGCAGCTTTGCTAGCGGGGACTACGAGCAGTACTTC.

The V and J genes are TRBV7-9 and TRBJ1-1, with 10 bases that match TRBD1. The V and J ends lost 5 bases and 4 bases, in that order; junction bases with no gene match: 10. Germline lookup yields CDR1 SEHNR and CDR2 FQNEAQ (reference sequence). The CDR3 loop spans 16 amino acids. The CDR3 region is CASSDRDRGWGTEAFF. Here the CDR3 DNA reads TGTGCCAGCAGCGACCGGGACAGGGGATGGGGCACTGAAGCTTTCTTT.

This chain links TRBV18 with TRBJ2-7; 7 bases match TRBD1. Germline V gene data show CDR1 as KGHSH and CDR2 as LQKENI. CDR3 length equals 16 residues. V lost 2 bases to trimming and J lost 2 bases; unmatched junction nucleotides: 9. CDR3 sequence: CASSPIRTGTTYEQYF. The DNA for the CDR3 is TGTGCCAGCTCACCAATAAGGACAGGCACAACCTACGAGCAGTACTTC.

The rearrangement links TRBV5-1 to TRBJ2-5; no clear D. Germline loops: CDR1 SGHRS, CDR2 YFSETQ. This CDR3 spans 14 amino acids. V was trimmed by 0 bases and J by 2 bases, leaving 8 bases between them. CDR3 loop: CASSLGVLQETQYF. The DNA for the CDR3 is TGCGCCAGCAGCTTGGGAGTACTGCAAGAGACCCAGTACTTC.

This sequence joins TRBV7-8 and TRBJ2-1, with 7 bases that match TRBD2. Germline CDR1 reads SGHVS; CDR2 reads FQNEAQ. The CDR3 length is 14 residues. V shed 1 base and J 4 bases; nucleotides not matched to a gene: 1. The CDR3 nucleotides are TGTGCCAGCAGCTTAGGCGGGGGTTACAATGAGCAGTTCTTC. Translation gives CASSLGGGYNEQFF.

J is TRBJ2-5 and V is TRBV4-1, with D perhaps TRBD1 (5 bases). The V gene lost 5 bases and the J gene lost 7 bases, with 14 bases spanning the gap. Germline-derived CDR1 and CDR2 are MGHRA and YSYEKL. This CDR3 is 13 amino acids long. The CDR3 loop is CASSVDARGTQYF. The CDR3 DNA reads as TGCGCCAGCAGCGTCGATGCTAGGGGGACCCAGTACTTC.

The chain recombines TRBV19 with TRBJ2-6; D is unresolved. The V gene lost 3 bases and the J gene lost 0 bases, with 12 bases spanning the gap. Germline V gene lookup returns CDR1 LNHDA and CDR2 SQIVND (reference sequence). The CDR3 is made up of 17 amino acids. In DNA form, the CDR3 reads TGTGCCAGTAGTATCGGGTTGCTGTTCTCTGGGGCCAACGTCCTGACTTTC. Protein sequence: CASSIGLLFSGANVLTF.

This clone has just a few counts. The V and J genes are TRBV5-1 and TRBJ2-7; a possible D gene is TRBD2 (6 bases). V lost 2 bases, J lost 1 base, and 10 bases lay in between. The CDR3 is 14 amino acids. Germline-derived CDR1 and CDR2 are SGHRS and YFSETQ. The CDR3 is CASSFTGESYEQYF. The CDR3 DNA reads as TGCGCCAGCAGCTTCACGGGGGAGTCCTACGAGCAGTACTTC.

This clone was found once. The DNA for the CDR3 is TGTGCCAGCAGCCCAACCGGGGGAAACACCATATATTTT. Its protein product is CASSPTGGNTIYF. The V and J genes are TRBV6-6 and TRBJ1-3; D is undetermined. The CDR3 length is 13 residues. V gave up 6 bases and J gave up 4 bases, with 10 bases separating them. CDR1 and CDR2 (germline): MNHNY, SVGAGI (reference sequence).

This clone was found a few times. The chain employs TRBV19 and TRBJ2-7; 11 nucleotides agree with TRBD2. V was pared by 1 base and J by 7 bases, with 9 bases of the junction left unmatched. This CDR3 is 16 amino acids long. The V gene's germline CDR1 is LNHDA and CDR2 SQIVND (reference sequence). CDR3 coding DNA: TGTGCCAGTAGTATAGTCTCCGGGACTAGCGGTTCTGAGCAGTACTTC. This encodes CASSIVSGTSGSEQYF.

The V gene is TRBV6-5, the J gene TRBJ2-7, with 9 bases fitting TRBD1. The ends lost 2 bases at V and 3 bases at J; junction bases unmatched: 5. This CDR3 spans 15 amino acids. The germline CDR1 and CDR2 sequences are MNHEY and SVGAGI. The CDR3 DNA is TGTGCCAGCAGTTACCGTCCGACAGGGGGCTACGAGCAGTACTTC. Its protein product is CASSYRPTGGYEQYF.

The chain recombines TRBV19 with TRBJ2-1, with D possibly being TRBD2 (6 bases). Germline CDR1 LNHDA, CDR2 SQIVND (reference sequence). The CDR3 has 15 amino acids. V was trimmed by 3 bases and J by 8 bases, leaving 17 bases between them. This CDR3 reads CASSIQRVPAHEQFF. The CDR3 DNA reads TGTGCCAGTAGTATTCAGCGGGTACCCGCCCATGAGCAGTTCTTC. Looking up the rest from reference TRBV19 and TRBJ2-1 gives the full variable domain: DGGITQSPKYLFRKEGQNVTLSCEQNLNHDAMYWYRQDPGQGLRLIYYSQIVNDFQKGDIAEGYSVSREKKESFPLTVTSAQKNPTAFYLCASSIQRVPAHEQFFGPGTRLTVL.

As for this clone: Within the sample, other DNA sequences also encode this same CDR3. The V call is TRBV19, the J call TRBJ1-5, with 11 bases that match TRBD1. The CDR3 runs 15 residues. Per the germline V gene, CDR1 is LNHDA and CDR2 is SQIVND (reference sequence). The J segment lost 2 bases and the V segment lost 6 bases, leaving 3 bases of the junction unmatched. The CDR3 DNA reads as TGTGCCAGTAGGGACAGGGGGCGCGGCAATCAGCCCCAGCATTTT. As protein: CASRDRGRGNQPQHF. Filled out from reference TRBV19 and TRBJ1-5, the complete variable domain reads DGGITQSPKYLFRKEGQNVTLSCEQNLNHDAMYWYRQDPGQGLRLIYYSQIVNDFQKGDIAEGYSVSREKKESFPLTVTSAQKNPTAFYLCASRDRGRGNQPQHFGDGTRLSIL.